This T cell receptor beta chain was identified during a study of identical twins. TCRdb passed the 5' RACE reads through MiXCR, listing each CDR3 protein once. The sample lists roughly 630,000 distinct CDR3 sequences, about 7% occurring once. This clonotype was seen many times. Germline-derived CDR1 and CDR2 are SGHDT and YYEEEE. The CDR3 length is 14 residues. V gave up 0 bases and J gave up 6 bases, with 12 bases separating them. These data also featured in a second study, about yellow fever vaccine responses in identical twins.

This chain connects TRBV5-6 to TRBJ1-1; the D is unclear. This TCR came from a woman aged 18 to 35 in good health. Sequencing used PBMCs. The CDR3 sequence is CASSLVGVYSEAFF. The CDR3 DNA follows: TGTGCCAGCAGCTTGGTCGGGGTTTATTCTGAAGCTTTCTTT.